This T cell receptor beta chain was recorded in a study of radiotherapy plus CTLA-4 blockade in lung cancer. Study-level results: An expansion of tumor-derived TCR clones occurred in blood after radiotherapy plus ipilimumab. With interferon-beta, early dynamics of blood T cell clones were reported to best predict response.

Between the trimmed V and J ends, which lost 2 bases and 6 bases, there was a span of 8 bases. In germline, CDR1 is MNHNY, CDR2 SVGAGI (reference sequence). CDR3 size: 12 residues. Some clones are missing from TCRdb's copy, which holds only in-frame ones; the method was immunoSEQ multiplex PCR. This table has approximately 83,000 clones, 78% appearing once. Turning to this clone: Antigen: not known.

J is TRBJ2-7 and V is TRBV6-6; D gene unclear. The TCR was taken from a human donor with non-small cell lung cancer who had a partial response to radiotherapy plus ipilimumab. Some clones in this sample may be carry-over from other donors' samples. This specimen was peripheral blood, taken from a patient treated with radiotherapy plus ipilimumab. Here the CDR3 DNA reads TGTGCCAGCAGTTACAACTGGGCCGAGCAGTACTTC. It is translated as CASSYNWAEQYF.